This is a list of T cell receptor beta chains from one sample in a study of PD-1 blockade in mismatch repair-deficient tumors. Using immunoSEQ multiplex PCR, the repertoire was profiled, and TCRdb retains in-frame clones only, with some absent. This sample has about 34,000 clones, with approximately 80% found just once. This sample comprised PBMCs, obtained less than 7 weeks after starting pembrolizumab. These TCRs come from an adult with mismatch repair-deficient cancer. The conserved cysteine and the conserved F or W are not part of the CDR3 here. The order of the fields is CDR3 protein, V gene, CDR3 length.

ASTRGQGIIDYGYT,TRBV4-1,14
ASSASGGGKNYGYT,TRBV4-2,14
ASSASGRGETQY,TRBV5-1,12
AKGQGLASEQF,TRBV10-2,11
ASRSESGSSHEQY,TRBV5-4,13
ASRLAGAGETQY,TRBV6-1,12
ASSVGPGGATEAF,TRBV9,13
ASSFSGGRYEQY,TRBV5-4,12
ASSVGGEGYT,TRBV11-3,10
ASSFGQTTYGYT,TRBV5-1,12
ASSPHAEGYGYT,TRBV11-2,12
ASSLLGGADTGELF,TRBV18,14
ASSPLSSVGTDTQY,TRBV18,14
ASSLYGTGASSDTDTQY,TRBV5-1,17
AWSAGEKLF,TRBV30,9
ASSLDILTTEAF,TRBV7-9,12
ASRKLGQGEEKLF,TRBV27,13
ASSERTGGYEQY,TRBV6-1,12
ASSLGGNTYNEQF,TRBV5-4,13
VRSQRLAGFKQY,TRBV7-5,12
ASARGSSGANVLT,TRBV28,13
ASSIGQNYEQY,TRBV19,11
ASSPGTIYEQY,TRBV27,11
ASSPGTGLNTEAF,TRBV18,13
ASSNHPGQGFSPLH,TRBV4-1,14
ASSGRLTGETEAF,TRBV19,13
ASTSAGPFLSYEQY,TRBV2,14
ASRESTEAF,TRBV28,9
ASSGGPGQGHTDTQY,TRBV9,15
ASSGGSGNTIY,TRBV10-1,11
ASSFSVSSYNEQF,TRBV5-1,13
ASSPRENRAFGGYT,TRBV18,14
AWSPRDSYEQY,TRBV30,11
ASTPLTAASSYNEQF,TRBV2,15
ASSLTGGQETQY,TRBV5-1,12
ASSTNGLVEETQY,TRBV7-2,13
ASSRLMNTEAF,TRBV19,11
ASSQGQGYYGYT,TRBV27,12
ASSIIVGGTNYNEQF,TRBV19,15
ASGSSSGANVLT,TRBV7-7,12